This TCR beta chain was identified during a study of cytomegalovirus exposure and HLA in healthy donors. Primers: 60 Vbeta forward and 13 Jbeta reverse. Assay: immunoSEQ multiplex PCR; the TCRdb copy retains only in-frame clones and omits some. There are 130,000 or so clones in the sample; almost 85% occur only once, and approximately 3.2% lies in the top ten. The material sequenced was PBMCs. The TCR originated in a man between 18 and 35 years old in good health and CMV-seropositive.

The DNA for the CDR3 is TGTGCCAGCAGTGATGGGGCTCTGAGCACAGATACGCAGTATTTT. As protein: CASSDGALSTDTQYF. The genes are TRBV6-4 and TRBJ2-3; perhaps TRBD1 as D (5 bases). V was pared by 3 bases and J by 0 bases, with 10 bases between. Germline values: CDR1 MRHNA, CDR2 SNTAGT. CDR3 size: 15 residues.